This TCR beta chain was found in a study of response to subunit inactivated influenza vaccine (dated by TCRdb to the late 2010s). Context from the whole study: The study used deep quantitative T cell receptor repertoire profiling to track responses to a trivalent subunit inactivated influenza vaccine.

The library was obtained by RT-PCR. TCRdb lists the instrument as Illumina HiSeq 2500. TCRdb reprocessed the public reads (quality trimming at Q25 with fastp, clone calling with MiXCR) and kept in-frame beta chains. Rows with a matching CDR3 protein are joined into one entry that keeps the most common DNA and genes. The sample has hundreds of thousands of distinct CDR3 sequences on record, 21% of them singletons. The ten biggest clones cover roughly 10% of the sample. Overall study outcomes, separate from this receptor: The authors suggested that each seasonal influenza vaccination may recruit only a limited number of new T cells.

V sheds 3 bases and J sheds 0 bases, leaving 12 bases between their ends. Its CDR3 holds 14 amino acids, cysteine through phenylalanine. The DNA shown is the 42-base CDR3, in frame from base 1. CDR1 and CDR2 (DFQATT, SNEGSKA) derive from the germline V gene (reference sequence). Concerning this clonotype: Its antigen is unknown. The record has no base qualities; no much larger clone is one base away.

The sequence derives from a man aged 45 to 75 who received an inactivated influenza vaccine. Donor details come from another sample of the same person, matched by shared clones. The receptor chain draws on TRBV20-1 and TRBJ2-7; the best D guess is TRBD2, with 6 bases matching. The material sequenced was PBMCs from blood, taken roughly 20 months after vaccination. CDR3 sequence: CSARISGSSYEQYF. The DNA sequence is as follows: TGCAGTGCTAGGATTAGCGGAAGCTCCTACGAGCAGTACTTC.